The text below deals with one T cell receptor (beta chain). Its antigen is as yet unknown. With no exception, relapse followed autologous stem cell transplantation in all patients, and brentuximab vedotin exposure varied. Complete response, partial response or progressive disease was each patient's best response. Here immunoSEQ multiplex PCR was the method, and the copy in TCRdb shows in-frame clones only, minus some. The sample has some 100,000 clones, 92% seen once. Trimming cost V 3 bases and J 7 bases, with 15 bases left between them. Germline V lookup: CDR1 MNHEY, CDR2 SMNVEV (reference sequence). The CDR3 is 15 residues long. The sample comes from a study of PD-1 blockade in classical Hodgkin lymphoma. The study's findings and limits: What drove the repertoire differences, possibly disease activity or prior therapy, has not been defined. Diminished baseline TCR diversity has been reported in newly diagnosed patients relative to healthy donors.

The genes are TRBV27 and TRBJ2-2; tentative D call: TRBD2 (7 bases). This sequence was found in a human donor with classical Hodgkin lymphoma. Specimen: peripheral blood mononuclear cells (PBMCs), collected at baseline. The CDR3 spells CASSLGGRENGELFF. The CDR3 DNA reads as TGTGCCAGCAGTTTGGGGGGGCGAGAAAACGGGGAGCTGTTTTTT.